This TCR beta chain emerged from a study of blood T cell repertoires in COVID-19. Study details: Sources were T cells, B-cell-depleted T cells, or PBMCs; the material itself was cDNA or gDNA.

The CDR3 totals 16 residues. J gave up 3 bases and V 0 bases, and 4 bases lay outside the gene matches. Looked up from germline, CDR1 is SGHDT and CDR2 is YYEEEE. The method was immunoSEQ multiplex PCR; TCRdb's version includes in-frame clones alone and lacks a portion of them. This table holds approximately 130,000 clones, about 86% found once. The clonotype was recovered from a woman aged 45-59 years who had recovered from COVID-19. This chain uses TRBV5-6 with TRBJ1-1; 11 bases fit TRBD1. Material: peripheral blood. The chain's CDR3 is CASSLEDRGRHTEAFF. The CDR3 nucleotides read TGTGCCAGCAGCTTGGAGGACAGGGGGCGTCACACTGAAGCTTTCTTT.